The 19 T cell receptor beta chains below come from one sample, sequenced in a study of circulating and synovial CD4+ cells in juvenile arthritis. Repertoires were generated with immunoSEQ multiplex PCR, while TCRdb's copy carries only in-frame clones and drops some. The table lists some 3,000 clones, under 90% of them singletons, with around 4.2% in the top ten. Sequenced material: CD4+ T cells from synovial fluid. Receptor source: a human donor with juvenile idiopathic arthritis.

This CDR3 is CASNTGGTYNEQFF. CDR3 coding DNA: TGTGCCAGCAATACTGGGGGGACCTACAATGAGCAGTTCTTC. V usage is TRBV6-6 and J usage is TRBJ2-1; tentative D call: TRBD2 (6 bases). The CDR3 extends over 14 amino acids. CDR1 and CDR2 from the germline V gene are MNHNY and SVGAGI (reference sequence). The V and J ends lost 7 bases and 2 bases respectively, with 12 bases between them.

In this sample, this clone turned up a few times. This rearrangement joins TRBV5-6 to TRBJ1-6; 8 nucleotides align to TRBD1. V was pared by 4 bases and J by 11 bases, with 5 bases of the junction left unmatched. This CDR3 comprises 13 residues. Germline CDR1 reads SGHDT; CDR2 reads YYEEEE. The CDR3 DNA reads TGTGCCAGCAGCGCAGACAGGGGACCACCCCTCCACTTT. This encodes CASSADRGPPLHF.

V is TRBV7-2 and J is TRBJ1-1; tentatively, D is TRBD1 (5 bases). Germline V lookup: CDR1 SGHTA, CDR2 FQGNSA. This CDR3 contains 14 residues. Between the trimmed V and J ends, which lost 5 bases and 5 bases, there was a span of 15 bases. The CDR3 DNA reads as TGTGCCAGCAGCCGAGTACAGGTTCTTACTGAAGCTTTCTTT. It translates to CASSRVQVLTEAFF.

The chain is built from TRBV2 and TRBJ2-7, with a weak D call TRBD2 (6 bases). Germline lookup yields CDR1 SNHLY and CDR2 FYNNEI. The V end was cut by 8 bases, the J end by 1 base, with 18 bases between. This CDR3 has 15 amino acids. The CDR3 DNA follows: TGTGCCAGCCTGCGGGGCCTGGTCCTATCCTACGAGCAGTACTTC. Translation gives CASLRGLVLSYEQYF.

The CDR3 coding sequence is TGCAGCGGGACCGGGGGCACAGATACGCAGTATTTT. This translates into CSGTGGTDTQYF. The gene calls are TRBV29-1 and TRBJ2-3; perhaps TRBD2 as D (5 bases). The CDR3 has 12 amino acids. Germline V gives CDR1 SQVTM, CDR2 ANQGSEA. The germline V and J ends were trimmed by 7 bases and 1 base, with 9 bases remaining between them.

The chain joins TRBV29-1 to TRBJ1-5; the match to TRBD1 covers 9 bases. V lost 5 bases and J lost 7; bases outside the gene matches: 6. This CDR3 contains 13 residues. The germline V gene has CDR1 SQVTM and CDR2 ANQGSEA. This CDR3 is CSVLDRGVQPQHF. DNA for the CDR3: TGCAGCGTTTTGGACAGGGGAGTACAGCCCCAGCATTTT.

The gene calls are TRBV20-1 and TRBJ2-7; D is ambiguous. CDR1 and CDR2 (germline): DFQATT, SNEGSKA (reference sequence). The CDR3 is 11 amino acids. Deletions cut 5 bases from V and 4 bases from J, with 9 bases between. The CDR3 sequence: CSAADSYEQYF. CDR3 nucleotide sequence: TGCAGTGCTGCCGACTCTTACGAGCAGTACTTC.

The chain carries TRBV19 and TRBJ2-6, with 11 nucleotides matching TRBD1. The CDR3 runs to 19 residues. The V gene's germline CDR1 is LNHDA and CDR2 SQIVND (reference sequence). The J segment lost 3 bases and the V segment lost 6 bases, leaving 13 bases of the junction unmatched. CDR3 DNA sequence: TGTGCCAGTAGGACGATGGACAGGGGGCGCATTGATGGGGCCAACGTCCTGACTTTC. Its translation: CASRTMDRGRIDGANVLTF.

Worth noting for this clone: Compared with germline, one end of the junction differs, possibly owing to a read error. At the DNA level, this CDR3 is encoded by other sequences in the same sample as well. The rearrangement uses TRBV5-6 and TRBJ1-6, with D maybe TRBD1 (5 bases). Germline assignment: CDR1 SGHDT and CDR2 YYEEEE. CDR3 size: 17 residues. As DNA, the CDR3 is TGTGCCAGCATCCAATGGGGGGGTCCTCGTTATAATTCCCCCCTCCACTTT. Its protein product is CASIQWGGPRYNSPLHF.

Regarding this clone: Additional DNA sequences in this sample encode the identical CDR3. The chain recombines TRBV28 with TRBJ2-5; maybe TRBD2 (6 bases). Trimming stripped 8 bases from V and 5 bases from J, with 12 bases between. Germline V gene data show CDR1 as MDHEN and CDR2 as SYDVKM. The CDR3 runs to 12 residues. As DNA, the CDR3 is TGTGCCAGCGGCCGCGGGGTTGAGACCCAGTACTTC. Protein sequence: CASGRGVETQYF.

This clone was picked up one time. This sequence joins TRBV5-8 and TRBJ1-5, with a weak D call TRBD1 (5 bases). V was clipped by 6 bases and J by 4 bases, with 23 bases between them. Germline CDR1 reads SGHTS; CDR2 reads YDEGEE. The CDR3 length is 17 residues. The chain's CDR3 is CASTRIRMKTDNQPQHF. CDR3 nucleotide sequence: TGTGCCAGCACAAGAATTCGGATGAAGACAGATAATCAGCCCCAGCATTTT.

This clone was counted a single time. The gene calls are TRBV18 and TRBJ1-2; D is undetermined. V was cut by 5 bases and J by 7 bases, with 17 bases left in between. There are 14 residues in the CDR3. Germline values: CDR1 KGHSH, CDR2 LQKENI. The CDR3 is CASSSPLKDFGYTF. The CDR3 bases are TGTGCCAGCTCATCGCCTTTGAAGGACTTTGGCTACACCTTC.

This clone was detected a few times. The gene calls are TRBV5-3 and TRBJ2-3, with 9 bases lining up with TRBD2. Being an ORF, TRBV5-3 has a function that is uncertain. The V segment lost 0 bases and the J segment 2 bases; nucleotides outside the gene matches: 10. The CDR3 is 18 amino acids. CDR3 coding DNA: TGTGCCAGAAGCTTGGCCCGTACACTAGCGGGTGACACAGATACGCAGTATTTT. This codes for CARSLARTLAGDTDTQYF.

This clone was picked up a small number of times. The chain links TRBV4-1 to TRBJ1-2; D is unresolved. The V gene's germline CDR1 is MGHRA and CDR2 YSYEKL. The CDR3 runs 11 residues. Trimming left V 0 bases short and J 8 bases short, with 4 bases between. CDR3 nucleotide sequence: TGCGCCAGCAGCCAAGATCGGGGCTACACCTTC. Protein: CASSQDRGYTF.

This clone was found once. This chain connects TRBV14 to TRBJ2-6; TRBD1 aligns across 8 bases. Germline V lookup: CDR1 SGHDN, CDR2 FVKESK. V gave up 3 bases and J gave up 4 bases; unmatched junction bases: 2. The CDR3 runs 15 residues. This CDR3 reads CASSHRGPGANVLTF. Here the CDR3 DNA reads TGTGCCAGCAGCCACAGGGGGCCCGGGGCCAACGTCCTGACTTTC. The full variable domain, its missing parts supplied by reference TRBV14 and TRBJ2-6, is EAGVTQFPSHSVIEKGQTVTLRCDPISGHDNLYWYRRVMGKEIKFLLHFVKESKQDESGMPNNRFLAERTGGTYSTLKVQPAELEDSGVYFCASSHRGPGANVLTFGAGSRLTVL.

Worth noting for this clone: At one end the junction does not follow the germline gene, possibly because of a read error. The V and J genes are TRBV11-2 and TRBJ2-3, with TRBD2 matching 12 bases. Germline V gene lookup returns CDR1 SGHAT and CDR2 FQNNGV. This CDR3 has 14 amino acids. The chain's CDR3 is CASTLTSGGSTQYF. CDR3 sequence (DNA): TGTGCCAGCACCTTAACTAGCGGGGGGAGTACGCAGTATTTT.

Turning to this clone: At one end, the junction sequence differs from germline, possibly due to a read error. The genes are TRBV5-1 and TRBJ2-5; TRBD2 matches at 14 bases. The CDR3 totals 14 residues. The germline CDR1 and CDR2 sequences are SGHRS and YFSETQ. The DNA for the CDR3 is TGCGCCAGCAGCTTGGGTCGCGGGACTAGCGGGAGTAACTTC. This gives the protein CASSLGRGTSGSNF.

The sample holds a few counts of this clone. The V and J genes are TRBV28 and TRBJ1-3; D unclear. The CDR3 covers 15 residues. CDR1 and CDR2 from the germline V gene are MDHEN and SYDVKM. The germline V and J ends were trimmed by 6 bases and 4 bases, with 16 bases remaining between them. In DNA form, the CDR3 reads TGTGCCAGCAGCCCGAGGGCTTCGCGGGGAAACACCATATATTTT. Protein product: CASSPRASRGNTIYF.

The CDR3 is CASSHWSTLNEQFF. CDR3 nucleotides: TGTGCCAGCAGCCATTGGTCTACCCTCAATGAGCAGTTCTTC. The gene calls are TRBV14 and TRBJ2-1; D is uncertain. This CDR3 comprises 14 residues. Trimming cost V 3 bases and J 6 bases, with 12 bases left between them. Germline loops: CDR1 SGHDN, CDR2 FVKESK.